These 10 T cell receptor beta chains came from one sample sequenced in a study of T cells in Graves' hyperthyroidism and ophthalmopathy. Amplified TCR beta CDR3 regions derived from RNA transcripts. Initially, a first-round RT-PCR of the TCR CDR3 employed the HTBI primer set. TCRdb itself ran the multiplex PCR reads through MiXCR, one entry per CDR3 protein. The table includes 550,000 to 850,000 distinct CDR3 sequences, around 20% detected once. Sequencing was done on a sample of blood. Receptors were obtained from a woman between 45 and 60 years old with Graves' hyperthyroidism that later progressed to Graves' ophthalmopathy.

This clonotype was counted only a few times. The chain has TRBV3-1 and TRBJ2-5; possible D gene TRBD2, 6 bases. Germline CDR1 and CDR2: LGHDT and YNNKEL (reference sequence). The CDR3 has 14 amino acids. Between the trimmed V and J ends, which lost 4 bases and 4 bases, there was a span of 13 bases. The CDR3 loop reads CASSPPSAVETQYF. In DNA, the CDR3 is TGTGCCAGCAGCCCGCCTAGCGCGGTAGAGACCCAGTACTTC.

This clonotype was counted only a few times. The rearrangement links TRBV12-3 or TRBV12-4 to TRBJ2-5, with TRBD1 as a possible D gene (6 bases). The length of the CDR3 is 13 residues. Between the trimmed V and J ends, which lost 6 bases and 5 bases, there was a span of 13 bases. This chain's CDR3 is CASRGDTIETQYF. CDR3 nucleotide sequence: TGTGCCAGCAGGGGGGACACCATCGAGACCCAGTACTTC.

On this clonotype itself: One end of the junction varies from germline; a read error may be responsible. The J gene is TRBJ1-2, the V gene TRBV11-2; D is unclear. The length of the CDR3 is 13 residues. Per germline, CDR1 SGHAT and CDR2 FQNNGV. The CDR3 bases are TGTGCCAGCAGCTTCGGCCAAAACTGTGGCTACACCTTC. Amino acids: CASSFGQNCGYTF.

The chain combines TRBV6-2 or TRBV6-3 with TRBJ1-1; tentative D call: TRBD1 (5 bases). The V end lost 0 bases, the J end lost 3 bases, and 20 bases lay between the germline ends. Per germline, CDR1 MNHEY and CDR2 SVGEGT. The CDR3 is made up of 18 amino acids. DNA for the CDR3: TGTGCCAGCAGTTACTCTATGGCAGGGACGATTAGGTACACTGAAGCTTTCTTT. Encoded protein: CASSYSMAGTIRYTEAFF.

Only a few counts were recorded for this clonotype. CDR3 loop: CASSHATSGWDTQYF. In DNA form, the CDR3 reads TGCGCCAGCAGCCATGCGACTAGCGGGTGGGATACGCAGTATTTT. The chain couples TRBV4-1 to TRBJ2-3; 10 bases match TRBD2. CDR3 length: 15 residues. The germline gives CDR1 MGHRA, CDR2 YSYEKL. J was trimmed by 6 bases and V by 3 bases; bases with no gene match: 6.

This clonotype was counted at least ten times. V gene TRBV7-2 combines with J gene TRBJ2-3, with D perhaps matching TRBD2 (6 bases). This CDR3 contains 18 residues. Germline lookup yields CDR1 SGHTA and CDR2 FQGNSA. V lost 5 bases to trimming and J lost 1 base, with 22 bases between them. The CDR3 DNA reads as TGTGCCAGCAGCAACCTATTCCAGGTTCGGGAGCGCACAGATACGCAGTATTTT. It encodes CASSNLFQVRERTDTQYF.

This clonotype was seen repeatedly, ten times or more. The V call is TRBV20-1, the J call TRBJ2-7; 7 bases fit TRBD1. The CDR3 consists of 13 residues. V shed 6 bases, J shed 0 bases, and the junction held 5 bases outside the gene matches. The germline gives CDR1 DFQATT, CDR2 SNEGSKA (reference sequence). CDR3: CSARDSRSYEQYF. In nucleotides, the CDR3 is TGCAGTGCCCGGGACAGCCGCTCCTACGAGCAGTACTTC.

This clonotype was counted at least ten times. In DNA form, the CDR3 reads TGTGCCAGCTCATCGACCAGGGATAACTATGGCTACACCTTC. Its protein product is CASSSTRDNYGYTF. The chain uses TRBV18 and TRBJ1-2, with D perhaps TRBD1 (5 bases). Trimming stripped 5 bases from V and 1 base from J, with 11 bases between. There are 14 residues in the CDR3. The germline V gene has CDR1 KGHSH and CDR2 LQKENI.

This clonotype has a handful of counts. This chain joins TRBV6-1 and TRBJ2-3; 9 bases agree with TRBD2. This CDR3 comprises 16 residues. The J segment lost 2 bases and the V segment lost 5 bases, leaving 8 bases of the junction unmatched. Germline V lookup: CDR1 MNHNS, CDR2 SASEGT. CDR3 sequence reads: CASSPLASGATDTQYF. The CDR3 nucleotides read TGTGCCAGCAGTCCCCTGGCTAGCGGGGCCACAGATACGCAGTATTTT.

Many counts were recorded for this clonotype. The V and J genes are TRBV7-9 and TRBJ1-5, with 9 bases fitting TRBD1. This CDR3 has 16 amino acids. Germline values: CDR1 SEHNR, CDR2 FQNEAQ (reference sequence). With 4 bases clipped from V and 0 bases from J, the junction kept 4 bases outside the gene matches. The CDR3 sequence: CASSSGQGDSNQPQHF. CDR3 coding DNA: TGTGCCAGCAGCTCGGGACAGGGCGATAGCAATCAGCCCCAGCATTTT.